The following is a TCR beta chain sequence with its context. This receptor's antigen is unknown. Nothing much larger sits one base from this clone, and base qualities are not available. What this sample's time point label stands for: about four weeks on oral tofacitinib. Explained via the paper, the treatment or condition label denotes: oral pan-JAK inhibitor, 5-10 mg twice daily. Lesional scalp punch biopsies and peripheral blood were obtained from alopecia areata patients. PBMCs were isolated by density centrifugation and stained for CD3, CD4 and CD8, after which CD4+ and CD8+ T cells were sorted on a FACSAria. This record belongs to a study of CD8+ T cells in alopecia areata listed by TCRdb under 2018. For the wider study: Treated patients were enrolled in an open-label pilot trial of oral tofacitinib at 5 to 10 mg twice daily for moderate-to-severe alopecia areata. Tofacitinib was administered for 6 to 18 months, and 6 months of follow-up off drug were then conducted to assess delayed response and recurrence. Disease severity in treated patients was measured with the SALT score, which quantifies the percentage of affected scalp surface area. In both human patients and the C3H/HeJ mouse model, the study applied high-throughput TCRbeta sequencing to look at T cell clonal expansion in alopecia areata. Scalp tissue and sorted CD4+ and CD8+ peripheral blood T cells from patchy and totalis/universalis alopecia areata patients and from healthy controls were covered by human TCRbeta sequencing. Biopsies were taken from tofacitinib-treated patients at baseline and at 4 and 24 weeks of treatment, and a later scalp biopsy was taken in several of the tofacitinib-treated patients. Scalp clonality was compared among normal scalp (n=4), patchy alopecia areata scalp (n=8), and alopecia totalis/universalis scalp (n=8). RNA was extracted with the PAXgene miRNA kit for fixed scalp, the miRNeasy kit for PBMCs, and the RNeasy kit for mouse skin. TCRbeta CDR3 regions were amplified by immunoSEQ multiplex PCR using 35 Vbeta forward and 13 Jbeta reverse primers.

Libraries were constructed by the immunoSEQ multiplex PCR assay. To provide template for TCR sequencing, every sample had RNA extracted and reverse transcribed into cDNA. First-strand cDNA was synthesized using SuperScript III with a 2:1 mix of oligo-dT and random hexamers. A synthetic immune receptor repertoire was used to gauge amplification bias, and whatever bias remained was removed computationally. In the paper's pipeline: Raw reads were preprocessed to remove errors, and CDR3 was defined according to IMGT conventions as the region from the conserved cysteine to phenylalanine. Clonality was computed as 1 minus the Shannon entropy, with the entropy normalized by log2 of the number of productive unique TCRs. Whether scalp clones were CD4 or CD8 was inferred by matching scalp TCRbeta sequences against CD4 and CD8 repertoires sorted from blood. Entries here come from immuneACCESS through TCRdb and include only in-frame sequences with V and J called. Some clones fail to appear in such tables; in the studies checked, an unresolved V gene covers under half of the shortfall, and the cause of the remainder is unknown. From that table come the V and J calls and clone size; the DNA was used to work out D and trimming. The sample contains approximately 200,000 clones, around 56% of them found a single time. Together, the top ten hold roughly 3.3% of the sample.

The CDR3 has 12 amino acids, counting the end cysteine and phenylalanine. This entry keeps only the CDR3 DNA: 36 bases, framed from base 1. V loses 4 bases, J loses 5 bases, and the germline ends lie 8 bases apart. The germline V gene encodes CDR1 SGHRS and CDR2 YFSETQ. Results the study describes overall, beyond this receptor: Compared with normal scalp, lesional scalp had higher clonality and more expanded CD8+ clones, particularly in alopecia totalis/universalis, a pattern that suggests antigenic drive. Scalp clonality and the number of expanded CD8+ clones among the top 100 scalp clones were significantly decreased by tofacitinib. Because the treated cohort was small and had only one nonresponder, larger studies are needed to examine links between baseline CD8+ expansion and response. Many expanded lesional clones persisted in scalp and blood during tofacitinib treatment, which may partly explain relapse after stopping treatment. Scalp TCR repertoire analysis is complicated because resident alphabeta T cells in normal human skin are also sequenced, whereas mouse skin is dominated by gammadelta T cells. Shared TCR sequences between patients were less evident than in mice, which may be partly attributable to HLA diversity in the patient population.

The source of this sequence is a human donor with alopecia areata. The sample was CD4+ T cells sorted from blood, taken at week 4, from a patient treated with tofacitinib. The chain links TRBV5-1 with TRBJ2-3; TRBD1 is a weak D gene call, 5 bases matching. The CDR3 region has the sequence CASSDSQDTQYF. The base sequence is TGCGCCAGCAGCGACAGTCAAGATACGCAGTATTTT.